This T cell receptor beta chain was captured by sequencing in a study of T cell repertoires in cytomegalovirus infection. The wider study: CMV epitopes in the study were HLA-C-restricted (recently identified) and HLA-B-restricted (well studied). Study outcomes and limitations: In two of eight donors, the top clonotype was HLA-C-restricted CMV-specific. Cumulative public TCR beta family frequency identified carriers of CMV plus the relevant HLA.

TCRdb re-called the reads with MiXCR, one entry per CDR3 protein. The table shows fewer than 650,000 distinct CDR3 sequences, with 40% occurring only once. About this clonotype: The target antigen is unknown.

The ends were cut back, 1 base at V and 1 base at J, with 7 bases in the middle. Germline V gene lookup returns CDR1 SEHNR and CDR2 FQNEAQ (reference sequence). This CDR3 spans 14 amino acids. The sample in question was cultured PBMCs, obtained from culture after CMV antigen stimulation. The TCR comes from a human donor in good health (CMV status not recorded). Some clones in this sample may be carry-over from other donors' samples. The chain uses TRBV7-9 and TRBJ1-1; D is unresolved. The CDR3 coding sequence is TGTGCCAGCAGCTTAGGAATGGGGAACACTGAAGCTTTCTTT. Protein sequence: CASSLGMGNTEAFF.